This paragraph reports one T cell receptor (beta chain). Here immunoSEQ multiplex PCR was the method, and the copy in TCRdb shows in-frame clones only, minus some. The sample gives 220,000 or so clones, about three quarters of which show up once; around 5.8% is in the top ten. V lost 3 bases and J 0 bases, leaving 12 bases between the germline ends. The CDR3 loop spans 16 amino acids. Germline lookup yields CDR1 KGHSH and CDR2 LQKENI. These data originate in a study of blood T cell repertoires in COVID-19. The overall study: Sample material is recorded as cDNA or gDNA derived from T cells, B-cell-depleted T cells, or PBMCs.

Sequencing was performed on peripheral blood. The chain recombines TRBV18 with TRBJ1-5, with a weak D call TRBD1 (6 bases). This clonotype was sampled from a woman in her 70s with acute or convalescent COVID-19. DNA of the CDR3: TGTGCCAGCTCACCTATACAGGGAGATAGCAATCAGCCCCAGCATTTT. Translating gives CASSPIQGDSNQPQHF.